This T cell receptor (beta chain) was profiled in a study of control samples from healthy donors and cancer patients. Profiled with immunoSEQ multiplex PCR; TCRdb holds only in-frame clones, not every one. The data contain some 150,000 clones, roughly 94% of them singletons. V was trimmed by 10 bases and J by 2 bases, leaving 14 bases between them. CDR3 size: 13 residues. CDR1 is LNHDA, CDR2 SQIVND, per germline (reference sequence). The chain combines TRBV19 with TRBJ2-5, with D maybe TRBD1 (6 bases). The sequencing input was PBMCs. This sequence was found in a man between 60 and 75 years old with colorectal cancer. The CDR3 DNA sequence: TGTGCCACCGGCCCCCAGGGGCAAGAGACCCAGTACTTC. It specifies CATGPQGQETQYF.